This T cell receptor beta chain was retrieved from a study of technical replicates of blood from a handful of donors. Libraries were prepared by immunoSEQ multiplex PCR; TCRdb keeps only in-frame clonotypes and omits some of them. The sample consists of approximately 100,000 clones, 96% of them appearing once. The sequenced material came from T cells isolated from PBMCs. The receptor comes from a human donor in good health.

CDR3 in DNA: TGTGCCAACGCTTGGACAGGGGAAAGGGAACCCCTCCACTTT. This gives the protein CANAWTGEREPLHF. V gene TRBV2 combines with J gene TRBJ1-6; 9 bases line up with TRBD1. The CDR3 has 14 amino acids. Losses at the gene ends were 10 bases for V and 12 bases for J; bases not matched to a gene: 13. Per germline, CDR1 SNHLY and CDR2 FYNNEI.